This T cell receptor beta chain is from a study of shared clonotypes between healthy human individuals. Study-wide results and caveats: Across subsets, estimated richness was generally greater for naive than for memory populations.

Here immunoSEQ multiplex PCR was the method, and the copy in TCRdb shows in-frame clones only, minus some. Here the sample spans some 600,000 clones, approximately 96% being singletons. Remarks on this clone: Its specificity is unknown.

This CDR3 is 14 amino acids long. In germline, CDR1 is MDHEN, CDR2 SYDVKM. The V end was cut by 5 bases, the J end by 1 base, with 9 bases between. Naive CD8 cells, CD45RO-negative and positively selected for CCR7, excluded terminally differentiated effector memory CD45RA+ cells. Sequenced material: naive CD8+ T cells sorted from blood. The chain employs TRBV28 and TRBJ1-5; D is uncertain. This TCR was recovered from a woman in her 30s in good health. CDR3 in DNA: TGTGCCAGCAGTGGGAGTTTAAGCAATCAGCCCCAGCATTTT. Translation: CASSGSLSNQPQHF.